The next 6 T cell receptor beta chains were all read from a single sample in a study of blood T cell repertoires in COVID-19. The protocol was immunoSEQ multiplex PCR, while the TCRdb copy is restricted to in-frame clones and leaves out a portion. This sample has 200,000 to 250,000 clones, with about 88% found just once. Sequencing used peripheral blood. These receptors originate from a woman between 35 and 50 years old with acute or convalescent COVID-19.

This clone was recorded only once. The CDR3 loop is CASSIWVTGLEDTQYF. CDR3 sequence (DNA): TGTGCCAGTAGTATCTGGGTGACAGGGCTGGAAGATACGCAGTATTTT. The chain combines TRBV19 with TRBJ2-3; 7 bases fit TRBD1. The germline V gene encodes CDR1 LNHDA and CDR2 SQIVND (reference sequence). The ends lost 3 bases at V and 5 bases at J; junction bases unmatched: 11. This CDR3 has 16 residues.

This clone was seen a few times. Relative to the germline gene, one junction end is altered; a read error may explain this. V is TRBV27 and J is TRBJ2-5; TRBD2 aligns across 10 bases. Per germline, CDR1 MNHEY and CDR2 SMNVEV (reference sequence). The CDR3 has 17 residues. This chain's CDR3 is CASNLDQRGGVMKTQYF. Written as DNA, the CDR3 is TGTGCCAGCAATTTAGATCAGCGGGGGGGCGTTATGAAGACCCAGTACTTC.

This clone was found once. The chain is built from TRBV5-4 and TRBJ2-3; 8 nucleotides agree with TRBD2. The CDR3 extends over 16 amino acids. From germline, CDR1 is SGHNT and CDR2 YYREEE (reference sequence). V shed 4 bases, J shed 0 bases, and the junction held 7 bases outside the gene matches. CDR3 DNA: TGTGCCAGCAGCCAACAGCGGGGGACCAGCACAGATACGCAGTATTTT. Translation gives CASSQQRGTSTDTQYF.

The genes are TRBV18 and TRBJ2-7, with 8 bases aligning to TRBD2. This CDR3 is 15 amino acids long. V lost 3 bases and J lost 1; bases outside the gene matches: 5. Germline V gives CDR1 KGHSH, CDR2 LQKENI. CDR3 DNA: TGTGCCAGCTCACCGGCCAGCGGGGGATCCTACGAGCAGTACGTC. Translated, it gives CASSPASGGSYEQYV.

This chain connects TRBV30 to TRBJ1-6; perhaps TRBD1 as D (5 bases). The CDR3 is made up of 19 amino acids. V lost 2 bases and J 0 bases, leaving 20 bases between the germline ends. Germline values: CDR1 GTSNPN, CDR2 SVGIG (reference sequence). CDR3 protein: CAWSPSGGPKSSYNSPLHF. The CDR3 DNA follows: TGTGCCTGGAGTCCGAGCGGGGGTCCGAAGAGCTCCTATAATTCACCCCTCCACTTT.

The gene calls are TRBV6-5 and TRBJ2-4; a possible D gene is TRBD1 (6 bases). The CDR3 runs to 10 residues. Germline V CDR1 and CDR2: MNHEY, SVGAGI. Trimming cost V 5 bases and J 11 bases, with 7 bases left between them. The CDR3 loop reads CASSRTVQYF. The CDR3 nucleotides are TGTGCCAGCAGTCGGACAGTTCAGTACTTC.